This TCR beta chain comes out of a study of T cell clusters in autoimmune cytopenias. To note about this clonotype: Its target is unknown.

The CDR3 has 12 residues. Multiplex touch-down PCR amplified TRB using TRB-A and TRB-B pools in one tube. TCRdb reworked the multiplex PCR reads into one entry per CDR3 protein, no DNA. The sample features some 4,400 distinct CDR3 sequences, with approximately 8.5% in its top ten. Points from the study as a whole: TRB repertoire shifts in secondary cytopenia and chronic lymphocytic leukemia mostly reflected lymphoma, not autoimmunity.

Each sample's input was 250 to 300 ng genomic DNA, some 38,000 genome equivalents. The source of this sequence is a human donor with an autoimmune cytopenia or autoimmune hepatitis (not recorded which). Sequenced sample: peripheral blood. V and J are TRBV12-3 or TRBV12-4 and TRBJ1-1; TCRdb indicates TRBD1, and absent DNA this call remains unverified. The CDR3 here is CASRPRGTEAFF.